This T cell receptor beta chain comes out of a study of monozygotic twins with inflammatory bowel disease. Concerning this clonotype: The antigen remains unidentified.

This CDR3 has 14 amino acids. The germline gives CDR1 SGHAT, CDR2 FQNNGV. Findings and caveats of the study: Similarity of repertoires did not differ between concordant and discordant twins, possibly from limited power. There was no way to distinguish the different T cell subtypes. The authors note that differing immunosuppressive treatments may have added variability to patient repertoires. Healthy co-twins exceeded IBD patients in TCRbeta diversity as measured by inverse Simpson.

TCRdb re-called the 5' RACE reads and catalogs CDR3 proteins one per entry, DNA excluded. The ten most abundant clones cover more than 4.5% of a sample with about 300,000 distinct CDR3 sequences. The sequence was collected from a human donor with ulcerative colitis or Crohn's disease, or a healthy co-twin of an affected twin (not recorded which). J is TRBJ2-2 and V is TRBV11-2. The material sequenced was blood. CDR3 loop: CASSSLAVTGELFF.